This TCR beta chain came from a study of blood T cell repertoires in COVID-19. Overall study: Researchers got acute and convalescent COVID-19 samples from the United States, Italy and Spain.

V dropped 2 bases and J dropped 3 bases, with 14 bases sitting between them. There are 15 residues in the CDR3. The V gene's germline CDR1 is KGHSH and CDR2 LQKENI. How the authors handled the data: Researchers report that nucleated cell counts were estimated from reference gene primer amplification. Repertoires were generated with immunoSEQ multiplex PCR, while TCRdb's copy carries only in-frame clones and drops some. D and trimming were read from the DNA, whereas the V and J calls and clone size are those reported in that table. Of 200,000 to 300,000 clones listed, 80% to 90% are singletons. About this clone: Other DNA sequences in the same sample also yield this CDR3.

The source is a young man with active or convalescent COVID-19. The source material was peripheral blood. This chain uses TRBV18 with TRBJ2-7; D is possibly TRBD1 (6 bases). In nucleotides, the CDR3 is TGTGCCAGCTCACCAGGGCTCGCAGGGGTCTACGAGCAGTACTTC. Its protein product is CASSPGLAGVYEQYF.